The 22 T cell receptor beta chains below were found in one sample sequenced in a study of shared clonotypes between healthy human individuals. Produced via immunoSEQ multiplex PCR; TCRdb's table is partial and in-frame only. This sample has some 500,000 clones; about 96% occur once, and the top ten carry approximately 0.067%. Sample: naive CD4+ T cells sorted from blood. The subset was: CD45RA+ positively selected. Every receptor here comes from a woman aged 30 to 39 in good health.

The V call is TRBV2, the J call TRBJ2-4; a possible D gene is TRBD2 (6 bases). The germline gives CDR1 SNHLY, CDR2 FYNNEI. This CDR3 is 13 amino acids long. The V and J ends lost 6 bases and 8 bases respectively, with 14 bases between them. CDR3 DNA: TGTGCCAGCAGCCCCACTAGGGAGGACATTCAGTACTTC. This gives the protein CASSPTREDIQYF.

The chain joins TRBV5-6 to TRBJ2-1; D unresolved. Trimming took 6 bases from V and 2 from J, leaving 15 bases between them. The germline gives CDR1 SGHDT, CDR2 YYEEEE. The CDR3 runs 15 residues. The CDR3 nucleotides are TGTGCCAGCAACGCTGCCACCACTACCTACAATGAGCAGTTCTTC. Translating it yields CASNAATTTYNEQFF.

The chain employs TRBV19 and TRBJ1-1; the match to TRBD1 covers 7 bases. Germline assignment: CDR1 LNHDA and CDR2 SQIVND (reference sequence). There are 13 residues in the CDR3. CDR3 residues: CSTGDPQVTEAFF. DNA of the CDR3: TGTTCAACAGGGGACCCCCAGGTCACTGAAGCTTTCTTT.

Comment on this clone: Other DNA sequences in this specimen translate into the identical CDR3. The rearrangement uses TRBV28 and TRBJ2-7; TRBD1 agrees at 8 bases. There are 15 residues in the CDR3. V lost 6 bases to trimming and J lost 2 bases; unmatched junction nucleotides: 9. Germline V CDR1 and CDR2: MDHEN, SYDVKM. CDR3 nucleotides: TGTGCCAGCAGCCCGACAGGGGTTCGTACCTACGAGCAGTACTTC. Its translation is CASSPTGVRTYEQYF.

This chain uses TRBV21-1 with TRBJ2-7; the table's D call, TRBD2, has no DNA check behind it. TRBV21-1 is shown as a pseudogene. This CDR3 has 16 residues. The CDR3 nucleotides are TGTGCCAGCAGCACCCCTTTAGCGGGAGAATCCTACGAGCAGTACTTC. Its protein is CASSTPLAGESYEQYF.

Note on this clone: Other nucleotide sequences in the sample specify the same CDR3. The chain has TRBV28 and TRBJ2-1, with 9 positions matching TRBD2. V was clipped by 6 bases and J by 0 bases; unmatched bases: 0. The germline V gene encodes CDR1 MDHEN and CDR2 SYDVKM. CDR3 size: 14 residues. The CDR3 bases are TGTGCCAGCAGGACTAGCGGCTCCTACAATGAGCAGTTCTTC. It encodes CASRTSGSYNEQFF. The variable domain in full, with the rest retrieved from reference TRBV28 and TRBJ2-1, is DVKVTQSSRYLVKRTGEKVFLECVQDMDHENMFWYRQDPGLGLRLIYFSYDVKMKEKGDIPEGYSVSREKKERFSLILESASTNQTSMYLCASRTSGSYNEQFFGPGTRLTVL.

The rearrangement joins TRBV7-2 to TRBJ2-5, with TRBD1 identical over 9 bases. Germline trimming cut 5 bases from V and 5 bases from J; bases unmatched to any gene: 9. CDR3 length: 15 residues. Germline V lookup: CDR1 SGHTA, CDR2 FQGNSA. The CDR3 coding sequence is TGTGCCAGCAGCCTGAGACAGGGGGTTTGGGAGACCCAGTACTTC. Its translation: CASSLRQGVWETQYF.

The CDR3: CASSYQGQSLDYGYTF. CDR3 bases: TGTGCCAGCAGTTATCAAGGACAGAGCCTCGACTATGGCTACACCTTC. The gene calls are TRBV6-6 and TRBJ1-2, with a possible D match to TRBD1 (6 bases). Trimming took 3 bases from V and 3 from J, leaving 17 bases between them. The germline CDR1 and CDR2 sequences are MNHNY and SVGAGI (reference sequence). The length of the CDR3 is 16 residues.

The J gene is TRBJ2-3, the V gene TRBV29-1; TRBD2 matches at 10 bases. Per the germline V gene, CDR1 is SQVTM and CDR2 is ANQGSEA. The junction had 7 bases not matched to a gene; V was cut back by 3 bases and J by 4 bases. The CDR3 has 15 amino acids. The CDR3 nucleotides read TGCAGCGTTGAGATCCTAGCGGGAGTACCAGATACGCAGTATTTT. This sequence encodes CSVEILAGVPDTQYF.

The CDR3 is CASGTTGLAGNEQFF. CDR3 bases: TGTGCCAGCGGAACGACCGGACTAGCGGGAAATGAGCAGTTCTTC. The gene calls are TRBV28 and TRBJ2-1, with 12 bases matching TRBD2. This CDR3 region has 15 residues. Trimming at V came to 8 bases and at J to 7 bases, leaving 9 bases not matched to a gene. Germline V lookup: CDR1 MDHEN, CDR2 SYDVKM.

The J gene is TRBJ1-5, the V gene TRBV28; weak D call: TRBD1 (5 bases). The CDR3 contains 19 residues. CDR1 is MDHEN, CDR2 SYDVKM, per germline. The V end was cut by 2 bases, the J end by 0 bases, with 20 bases between. CDR3 amino acids: CASSLDSGGEGYSNQPQHF. The CDR3 DNA sequence: TGTGCCAGCAGTTTAGATTCTGGGGGGGAGGGGTATAGCAATCAGCCCCAGCATTTT.

V usage is TRBV4-2 and J usage is TRBJ2-2; unclear D gene. Germline loops: CDR1 LGHNA, CDR2 YNFKEQ. This CDR3 region has 13 residues. The V end was cut by 4 bases, the J end by 3 bases, with 6 bases between. CDR3 residues: CASSPAYTGELFF. Written as DNA, the CDR3 is TGTGCCAGCAGCCCGGCCTACACCGGGGAGCTGTTTTTT.

The V and J genes are TRBV6-5 and TRBJ1-3, with D perhaps TRBD1 (5 bases). The CDR3 has 16 amino acids. Germline lookup yields CDR1 MNHEY and CDR2 SVGAGI. V dropped 2 bases and J dropped 4 bases, with 15 bases sitting between them. The chain's CDR3 is CASSYRSGYGGNTIYF. Here the CDR3 DNA reads TGTGCCAGCAGTTACCGATCAGGGTACGGCGGAAACACCATATATTTT.

The V gene is TRBV5-1, the J gene TRBJ2-7; possibly TRBD1 for D (5 bases). Germline assignment: CDR1 SGHRS and CDR2 YFSETQ. Trimming stripped 2 bases from V and 3 bases from J, with 12 bases between. CDR3 length equals 14 residues. The CDR3 DNA sequence: TGCGCCAGCAGCTTAATCCCGGACAACTACGAGCAGTACTTC. Protein product: CASSLIPDNYEQYF.

On this clone: Different DNA sequences within this sample yield the same CDR3. V is TRBV11-2 and J is TRBJ2-7, with 7 bases identical to TRBD2. The CDR3 runs to 14 residues. Germline CDR1 is SGHAT and CDR2 is FQNNGV. V shed 1 base and J 3 bases; nucleotides not matched to a gene: 3. CDR3 protein: CASSLASGGYEQYF. CDR3 bases: TGTGCCAGCAGCTTAGCTAGCGGCGGCTACGAGCAGTACTTC. Filled out from reference TRBV11-2 and TRBJ2-7, the complete variable domain reads EAGVAQSPRYKIIEKRQSVAFWCNPISGHATLYWYQQILGQGPKLLIQFQNNGVVDDSQLPKDRFSAERLKGVDSTLKIQPAKLEDSAVYLCASSLASGGYEQYFGPGTRLTVT.

This chain joins TRBV6-5 and TRBJ1-6, with no clear D. Between the trimmed V and J ends, which lost 4 bases and 4 bases, there was a span of 5 bases. This CDR3 has 13 residues. Germline CDR1 reads MNHEY; CDR2 reads SVGAGI. CDR3: CASSSIYNSPLHF. The CDR3 region has the DNA TGTGCCAGCAGTTCCATATATAATTCACCCCTCCACTTT.

The V call is TRBV14, the J call TRBJ1-4; the D is unclear. Trimming removed 1 base from V and 6 bases from J, with 3 bases in between. The CDR3 loop spans 12 amino acids. Germline V CDR1 and CDR2: SGHDN, FVKESK. The CDR3: CASSQAHEKLFF. The CDR3 bases are TGTGCCAGCAGCCAAGCTCATGAAAAACTGTTTTTT.

The chain joins TRBV27 to TRBJ2-7; 11 nucleotides align to TRBD1. In germline, CDR1 is MNHEY, CDR2 SMNVEV (reference sequence). The CDR3 is made up of 16 amino acids. V shed 5 bases and J 7 bases; nucleotides not matched to a gene: 13. In DNA form, the CDR3 reads TGTGCCAGCAGTCCAACCGGGACAGGGGGTCACGGGGAGCAGTACTTC. It codes for CASSPTGTGGHGEQYF.

The rearrangement uses TRBV28 and TRBJ2-6, with TRBD2 matching over 10 bases. V was clipped by 6 bases and J by 2 bases; unmatched bases: 16. CDR1 MDHEN and CDR2 SYDVKM come from the germline V gene. This CDR3 region has 20 residues. As DNA, the CDR3 is TGTGCCAGCAGAAGGGCTCAGGGACTAGCGCAGTTCCCTGGGGCCAACGTCCTGACTTTC. Translating gives CASRRAQGLAQFPGANVLTF.

This clone occurred a few times. The V gene is TRBV10-1, the J gene TRBJ1-2; D not resolved. The CDR3 sequence is 13 residues long. Germline V CDR1 and CDR2: WNHNN, SYGVQD (reference sequence). V lost 0 bases and J lost 2, with 4 bases in between. CDR3 residues: CASSESGNYGYTF. CDR3 sequence (DNA): TGCGCCAGCAGTGAGTCGGGGAACTATGGCTACACCTTC.

The chain recombines TRBV19 with TRBJ2-5; TRBD1 matches 8 bases. The J call may be wrong; the DNA end is better matched by TRBJ2-7. Germline assignment: CDR1 LNHDA and CDR2 SQIVND (reference sequence). The CDR3 covers 16 residues. The CDR3 loop is CASSIGDRTPSDEQYF. The CDR3 region has the DNA TGTGCCAGTAGTATAGGGGACAGGACCCCTTCTGACGAGCAGTACTTC.

J is TRBJ1-1 and V is TRBV9, with D hard to call. The length of the CDR3 is 14 residues. V lost 3 bases to trimming and J lost 0 bases, with 9 bases between them. Germline CDR1 and CDR2: SGDLS and YYNGEE. The CDR3 protein is CASSAQLMNTEAFF. The CDR3 DNA is TGTGCCAGCAGCGCACAGCTGATGAACACTGAAGCTTTCTTT.